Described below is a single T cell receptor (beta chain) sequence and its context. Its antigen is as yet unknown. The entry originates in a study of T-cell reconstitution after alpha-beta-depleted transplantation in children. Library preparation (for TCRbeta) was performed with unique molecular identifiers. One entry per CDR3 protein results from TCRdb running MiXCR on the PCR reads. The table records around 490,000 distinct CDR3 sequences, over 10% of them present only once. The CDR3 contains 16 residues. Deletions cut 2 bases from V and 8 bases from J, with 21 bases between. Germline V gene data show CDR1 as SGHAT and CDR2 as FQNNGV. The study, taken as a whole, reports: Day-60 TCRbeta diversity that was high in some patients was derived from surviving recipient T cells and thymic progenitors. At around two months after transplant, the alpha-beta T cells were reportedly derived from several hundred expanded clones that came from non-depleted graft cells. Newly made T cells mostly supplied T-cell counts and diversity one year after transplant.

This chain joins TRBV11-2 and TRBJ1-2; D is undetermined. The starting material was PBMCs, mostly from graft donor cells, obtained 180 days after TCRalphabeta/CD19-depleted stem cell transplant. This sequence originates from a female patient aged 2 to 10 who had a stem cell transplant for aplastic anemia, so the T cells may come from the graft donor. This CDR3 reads CASSLRRGGEGWGYTF. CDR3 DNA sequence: TGTGCCAGCAGCTTACGTCGGGGTGGTGAGGGCTGGGGCTACACCTTC.